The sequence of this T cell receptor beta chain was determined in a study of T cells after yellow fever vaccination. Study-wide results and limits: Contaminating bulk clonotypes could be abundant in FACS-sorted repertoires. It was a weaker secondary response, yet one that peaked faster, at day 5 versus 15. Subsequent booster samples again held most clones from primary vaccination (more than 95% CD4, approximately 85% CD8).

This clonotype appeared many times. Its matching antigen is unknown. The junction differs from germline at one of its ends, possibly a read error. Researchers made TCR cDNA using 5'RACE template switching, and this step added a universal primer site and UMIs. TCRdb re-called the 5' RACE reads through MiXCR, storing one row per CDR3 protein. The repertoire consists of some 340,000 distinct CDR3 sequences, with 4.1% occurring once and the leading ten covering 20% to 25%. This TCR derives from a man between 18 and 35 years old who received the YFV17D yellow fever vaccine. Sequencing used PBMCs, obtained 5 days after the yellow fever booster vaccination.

CDR3 DNA sequence: TGTGCCAGCAGTTATCAATCTCTACCGGGACAGGCTTTT. This gives the protein CASSYQSLPGQAF. The chain recombines TRBV6-6 with TRBJ2-3; 8 nucleotides agree with TRBD1. The germline V gene has CDR1 MNHNY and CDR2 SVGAGI (reference sequence). The CDR3 has 13 amino acids.